This TCR beta chain derives from a study of shared clonotypes between healthy human individuals. TCRdb's copy holds only in-frame clones and misses some; the assay was immunoSEQ multiplex PCR. The table shows around 510,000 clones, with about 96% occurring only once. This CDR3 has 16 residues. Trimming removed 4 bases at V and 3 bases at J, with 13 bases between. CDR1 SSHAT and CDR2 FNYEAQ come from the germline V gene (reference sequence). Investigators divided CD4+ cells into CD45RA+ naive and CD45RA-negative memory subsets. Material: naive CD4+ T cells sorted from blood. The subset was: CD45RA+ positively selected. The sequence was collected from a woman in her thirties in good health. This chain joins TRBV7-7 and TRBJ2-6; D is possibly TRBD2 (7 bases). DNA for the CDR3: TGTGCCAGCAGCTCCTCCGGGGGGCTTGGGGCCAACGTCCTGACTTTC. Its translation: CASSSSGGLGANVLTF.